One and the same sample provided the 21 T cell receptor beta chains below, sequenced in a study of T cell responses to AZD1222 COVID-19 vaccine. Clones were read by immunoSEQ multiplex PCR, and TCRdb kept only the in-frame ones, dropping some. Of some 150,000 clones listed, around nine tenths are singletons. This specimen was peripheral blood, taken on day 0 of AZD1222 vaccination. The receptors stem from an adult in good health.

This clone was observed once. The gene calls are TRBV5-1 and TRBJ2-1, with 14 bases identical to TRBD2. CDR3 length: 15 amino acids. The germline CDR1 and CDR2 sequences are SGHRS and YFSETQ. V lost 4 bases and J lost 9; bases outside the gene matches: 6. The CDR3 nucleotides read TGCGCCAGCAGCAGGGGGACTAGCGGGGGTAGTGAGCAGTTCTTC. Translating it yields CASSRGTSGGSEQFF.

The CDR3 DNA sequence: TGTGCCAGCAGCCCCCGCCAGGGGGGTAATCAGCCCCAGCATTTT. It yields the protein CASSPRQGGNQPQHF. The chain carries TRBV7-2 and TRBJ1-5, with 7 bases that match TRBD1. Germline loops: CDR1 SGHTA, CDR2 FQGNSA. The CDR3 has 15 amino acids. V lost 5 bases to trimming and J lost 4 bases; unmatched junction nucleotides: 8.

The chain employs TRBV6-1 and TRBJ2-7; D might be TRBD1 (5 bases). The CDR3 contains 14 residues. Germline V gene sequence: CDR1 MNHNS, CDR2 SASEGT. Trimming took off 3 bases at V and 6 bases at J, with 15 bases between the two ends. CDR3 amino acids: CASSDPPAGSEQYF. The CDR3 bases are TGTGCCAGCAGTGATCCCCCAGCAGGGTCCGAGCAGTACTTC.

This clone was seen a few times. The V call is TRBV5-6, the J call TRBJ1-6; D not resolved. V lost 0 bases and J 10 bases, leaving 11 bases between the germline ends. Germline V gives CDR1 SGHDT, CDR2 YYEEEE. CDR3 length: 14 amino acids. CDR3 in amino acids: CASSLGRERSPLHF. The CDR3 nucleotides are TGTGCCAGCAGCTTGGGACGGGAACGCTCACCCCTCCACTTT.

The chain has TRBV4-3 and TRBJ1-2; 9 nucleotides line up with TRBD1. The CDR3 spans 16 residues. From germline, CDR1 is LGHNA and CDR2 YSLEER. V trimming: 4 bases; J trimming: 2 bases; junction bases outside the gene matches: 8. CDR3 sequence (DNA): TGCGCCAGCAGCCCGAAGGGACAGGGCCGAAACTATGGCTACACCTTC. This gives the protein CASSPKGQGRNYGYTF.

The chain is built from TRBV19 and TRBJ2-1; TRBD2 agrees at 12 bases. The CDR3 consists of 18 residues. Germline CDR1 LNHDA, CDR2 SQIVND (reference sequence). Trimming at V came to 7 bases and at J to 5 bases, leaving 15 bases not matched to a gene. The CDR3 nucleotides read TGTGCCAGTAAAGGGACTAGCGGGCTCTCGGTTGTCCACAATGAGCAGTTCTTC. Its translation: CASKGTSGLSVVHNEQFF.

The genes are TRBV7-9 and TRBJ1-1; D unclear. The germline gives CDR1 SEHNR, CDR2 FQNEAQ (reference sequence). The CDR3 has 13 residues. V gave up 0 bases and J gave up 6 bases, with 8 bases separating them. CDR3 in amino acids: CASSLAAGAEAFF. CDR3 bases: TGTGCCAGCAGCTTAGCCGCTGGCGCTGAAGCTTTCTTT.

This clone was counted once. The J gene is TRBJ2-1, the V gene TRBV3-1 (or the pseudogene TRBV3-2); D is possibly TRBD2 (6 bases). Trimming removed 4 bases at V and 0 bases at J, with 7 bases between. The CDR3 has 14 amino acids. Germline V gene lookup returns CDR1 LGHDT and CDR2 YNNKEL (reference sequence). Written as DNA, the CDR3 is TGTGCCAGCAGCCCGACTAGCTCCTACAATGAGCAGTTCTTC. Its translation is CASSPTSSYNEQFF.

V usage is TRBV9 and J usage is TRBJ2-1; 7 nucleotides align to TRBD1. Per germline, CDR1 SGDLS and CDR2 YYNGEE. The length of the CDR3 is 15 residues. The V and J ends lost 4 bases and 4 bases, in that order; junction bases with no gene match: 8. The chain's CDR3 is CASSPSGGKYNEQFF. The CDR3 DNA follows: TGTGCCAGCAGCCCATCAGGGGGAAAATACAATGAGCAGTTCTTC.

CDR3 bases: TGTGCCAGCTCGCCTGACCTCTATGGCTACACCTTC. It specifies CASSPDLYGYTF. This chain uses TRBV18 with TRBJ1-2; D not resolved. The CDR3 loop spans 12 amino acids. Trimming took off 6 bases at V and 4 bases at J, with 9 bases between the two ends. In germline, CDR1 is KGHSH, CDR2 LQKENI. Full variable domain (outside the CDR3, taken from reference TRBV18 and TRBJ1-2): NAGVMQNPRHLVRRRGQEARLRCSPMKGHSHVYWYRQLPEEGLKFMVYLQKENIIDESGMPKERFSAEFPKEGPSILRIQQVVRGDSAAYFCASSPDLYGYTFGSGTRLTVV.

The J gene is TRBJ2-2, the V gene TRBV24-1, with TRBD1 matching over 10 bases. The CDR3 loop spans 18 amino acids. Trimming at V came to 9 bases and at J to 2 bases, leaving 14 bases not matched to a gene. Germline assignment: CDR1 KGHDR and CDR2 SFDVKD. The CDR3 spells CATAPGQGSTRNTGELFF. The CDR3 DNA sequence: TGTGCCACCGCCCCGGGACAGGGGTCAACCCGAAACACCGGGGAGCTGTTTTTT.

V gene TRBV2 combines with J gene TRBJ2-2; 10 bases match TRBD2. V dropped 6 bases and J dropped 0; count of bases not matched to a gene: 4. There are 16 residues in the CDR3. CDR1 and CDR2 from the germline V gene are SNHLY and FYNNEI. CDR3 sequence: CASRPSGGPNTGELFF. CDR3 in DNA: TGTGCCAGCAGGCCTAGCGGGGGCCCGAACACCGGGGAGCTGTTTTTT.

The CDR3 DNA sequence: TGTGCCAGCAGCTCAGTCCAAGAGACCCAGTACTTC. It yields the protein CASSSVQETQYF. The chain joins TRBV13 to TRBJ2-5; D call uncertain. V lost 4 bases, J lost 1 base, and 4 bases lay in between. CDR1 is PRHDT, CDR2 FYEKMQ, per germline (reference sequence). The CDR3 runs 12 residues.

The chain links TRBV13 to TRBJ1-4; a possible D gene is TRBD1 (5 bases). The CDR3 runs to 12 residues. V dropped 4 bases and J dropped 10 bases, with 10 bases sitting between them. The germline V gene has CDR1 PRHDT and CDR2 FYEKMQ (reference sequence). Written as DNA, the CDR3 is TGTGCCAGCAGCTCCACTACAGGAAAACTGTTTTTT. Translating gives CASSSTTGKLFF.

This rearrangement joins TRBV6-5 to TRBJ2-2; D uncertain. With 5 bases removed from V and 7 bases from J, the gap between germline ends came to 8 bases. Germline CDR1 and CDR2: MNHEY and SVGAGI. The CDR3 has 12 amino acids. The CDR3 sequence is CASSKQSGELFF. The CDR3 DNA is TGTGCCAGCAGTAAACAGAGCGGGGAGCTGTTTTTT.

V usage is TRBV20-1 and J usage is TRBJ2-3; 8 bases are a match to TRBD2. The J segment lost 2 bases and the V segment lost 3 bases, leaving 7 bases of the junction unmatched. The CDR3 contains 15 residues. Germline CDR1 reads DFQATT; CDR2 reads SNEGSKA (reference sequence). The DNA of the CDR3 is TGCAGTGCTAGTCCTATGCGGGGGGACACAGATACGCAGTATTTT. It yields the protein CSASPMRGDTDTQYF.

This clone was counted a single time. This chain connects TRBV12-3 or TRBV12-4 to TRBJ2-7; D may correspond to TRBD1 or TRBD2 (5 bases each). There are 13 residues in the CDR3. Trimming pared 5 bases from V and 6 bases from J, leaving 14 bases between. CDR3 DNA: TGTGCCAGCAGTCCCAATCAGGGAGCCGAGCAGTACTTC. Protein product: CASSPNQGAEQYF.

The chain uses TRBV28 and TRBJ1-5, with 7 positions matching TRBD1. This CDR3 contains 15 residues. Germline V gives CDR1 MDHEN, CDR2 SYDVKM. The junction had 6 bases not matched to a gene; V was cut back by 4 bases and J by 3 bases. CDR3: CASSWVDRDNQPQHF. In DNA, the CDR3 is TGTGCCAGCAGTTGGGTCGACAGGGACAATCAGCCCCAGCATTTT. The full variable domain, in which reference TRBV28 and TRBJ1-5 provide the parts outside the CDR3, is DVKVTQSSRYLVKRTGEKVFLECVQDMDHENMFWYRQDPGLGLRLIYFSYDVKMKEKGDIPEGYSVSREKKERFSLILESASTNQTSMYLCASSWVDRDNQPQHFGDGTRLSIL.

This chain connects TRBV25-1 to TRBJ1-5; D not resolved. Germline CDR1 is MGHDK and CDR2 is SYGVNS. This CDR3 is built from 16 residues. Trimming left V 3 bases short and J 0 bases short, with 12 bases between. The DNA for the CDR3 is TGTGCCAGCAGTGACAAGGGAGGGAATAGCAATCAGCCCCAGCATTTT. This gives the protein CASSDKGGNSNQPQHF.

This CDR3 reads CASSLSVRGAGDIQYF. CDR3 coding DNA: TGTGCCAGCAGTTTGTCCGTACGGGGTGCGGGGGACATTCAGTACTTC. The gene calls are TRBV27 and TRBJ2-4; TRBD2 agrees at 7 bases. The CDR3 runs to 16 residues. The V gene end was trimmed by 3 bases and the J gene end by 8 bases; junction bases not matched to a gene: 13. Germline loops: CDR1 MNHEY, CDR2 SMNVEV (reference sequence).

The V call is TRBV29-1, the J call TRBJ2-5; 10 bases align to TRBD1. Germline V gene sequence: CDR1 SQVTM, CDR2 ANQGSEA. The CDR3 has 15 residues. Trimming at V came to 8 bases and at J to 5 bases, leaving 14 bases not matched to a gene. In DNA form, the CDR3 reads TGCAGCCCCGTAGGAGAGGGGGACAGGGGCGAGACCCAGTACTTC. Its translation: CSPVGEGDRGETQYF.